Below, 26 T cell receptor beta chains from the same sample are listed, as sequenced in a study of blood T cell repertoires in COVID-19. Using immunoSEQ multiplex PCR, the repertoire was profiled, and TCRdb retains in-frame clones only, with some absent. Among about 270,000 clones listed, 86% were seen once. Sequences were obtained from peripheral blood. The receptors stem from a woman between 65 and 79 years old with COVID-19, enrolled during active disease.

Note on this clone: Other DNA sequences in the sample encode the same CDR3. CDR3 DNA: TGTGCCAGCAGCCAAGAACCAGGGAACTATGGCTACACCTTC. This codes for CASSQEPGNYGYTF. The chain employs TRBV4-2 and TRBJ1-2; TRBD1 might be the D (5 bases). Germline CDR1 is LGHNA and CDR2 is YNFKEQ. CDR3 size: 14 residues. Trimming pared 0 bases from V and 2 bases from J, leaving 7 bases between.

V is TRBV2 and J is TRBJ2-2, with 8 bases matching TRBD1. Trimming at V came to 7 bases and at J to 4 bases, leaving 5 bases not matched to a gene. Looked up from germline, CDR1 is SNHLY and CDR2 is FYNNEI. CDR3 size: 14 residues. CDR3 in DNA: TGTGCCAGCAACCAGGGGGCGAGCACCGGGGAGCTGTTTTTT. Protein product: CASNQGASTGELFF.

This clone came up a few times. V is TRBV6-5 and J is TRBJ2-7; weak D call: TRBD1 (5 bases). This CDR3 has 14 amino acids. Trimming stripped 2 bases from V and 4 bases from J, with 12 bases between. The germline V gene has CDR1 MNHEY and CDR2 SVGAGI. CDR3 sequence (DNA): TGTGCCAGCAGTTACACCCCTGACAGTTACGAGCAGTACTTC. Translation gives CASSYTPDSYEQYF.

This sequence joins TRBV10-1 and TRBJ2-5, with 8 bases matching TRBD1. Germline V gene data show CDR1 as WNHNN and CDR2 as SYGVQD (reference sequence). There are 15 residues in the CDR3. V shed 3 bases, J shed 4 bases, and the junction held 7 bases outside the gene matches. CDR3 sequence (DNA): TGCGCCAGCAGTGACGGACAGGGCATCCGAGAGACCCAGTACTTC. Translated: CASSDGQGIRETQYF.

The chain couples TRBV7-9 to TRBJ1-1, with D unresolved. Germline-derived CDR1 and CDR2 are SEHNR and FQNEAQ (reference sequence). The CDR3 consists of 10 residues. V was pared by 11 bases and J by 11 bases, with 15 bases between. CDR3 coding DNA: TGTGCCCTCGGGCGGGTGAGTGCTTTCTTT. Translation gives CALGRVSAFF. Together with reference TRBV7-9 and TRBJ1-1, the CDR3 gives the full variable domain: DTGVSQNPRHKITKRGQNVTFRCDPISEHNRLYWYRQTLGQGPEFLTYFQNEAQLEKSRLLSDRFSAERPKGSFSTLEIQRTEQGDSAMYLCALGRVSAFFGQGTRLTVV.

This chain joins TRBV7-2 and TRBJ2-1; 14 bases fit TRBD2. Germline CDR1 is SGHTA and CDR2 is FQGNSA. The CDR3 has 15 amino acids. With V trimmed by 5 bases and J by 8 bases, 5 bases remained unmatched. The CDR3 sequence is CASSPRLAGGHEQFF. CDR3 sequence (DNA): TGTGCCAGCAGCCCTCGACTAGCGGGGGGGCATGAGCAGTTCTTC.

CDR3 nucleotides: TGTGCCAGCAGCACAATAGCGGGGGCGAACACCGGGGAGCTGTTTTTT. Translating it yields CASSTIAGANTGELFF. V gene TRBV7-2 combines with J gene TRBJ2-2, with 9 bases that match TRBD2. In germline, CDR1 is SGHTA, CDR2 FQGNSA. After removal of 5 bases from V and 0 bases from J, the junction contained 4 bases not matched to a gene. CDR3 length: 16 amino acids.

The V call is TRBV7-9, the J call TRBJ2-1; D possibly corresponds to TRBD2 (6 bases). The CDR3 extends over 16 amino acids. The V gene lost 0 bases and the J gene lost 5 bases, with 14 bases spanning the gap. Germline-derived CDR1 and CDR2 are SEHNR and FQNEAQ (reference sequence). The DNA of the CDR3 is TGTGCCAGCAGCTTAGCGCGACTAGTAGGCCACAATGAGCAGTTCTTC. The encoded protein is CASSLARLVGHNEQFF.

The V gene is TRBV14, the J gene TRBJ1-2; 7 bases align to TRBD1. The CDR3 loop spans 18 amino acids. The V segment lost 4 bases and the J segment 5 bases; nucleotides outside the gene matches: 19. Germline V gene lookup returns CDR1 SGHDN and CDR2 FVKESK. The CDR3 DNA follows: TGTGCCAGCAGCCGAAAAACATTAGGGGCCAGGGGGGATTATGGCTACACCTTC. Translated, it gives CASSRKTLGARGDYGYTF.

The chain links TRBV5-6 to TRBJ2-1, with D uncertain. V was cut by 2 bases and J by 0 bases, with 3 bases left in between. Germline assignment: CDR1 SGHDT and CDR2 YYEEEE. The CDR3 extends over 13 amino acids. The CDR3 loop is CASSFYSYNEQFF. CDR3 bases: TGTGCCAGCAGCTTTTACTCCTACAATGAGCAGTTCTTC. The full variable domain, in which reference TRBV5-6 and TRBJ2-1 provide the parts outside the CDR3, is DAGVTQSPTHLIKTRGQQVTLRCSPKSGHDTVSWYQQALGQGPQFIFQYYEEEERQRGNFPDRFSGHQFPNYSSELNVNALLLGDSALYLCASSFYSYNEQFFGPGTRLTVL.

J is TRBJ1-1 and V is TRBV7-2; D possibly corresponds to TRBD1 (5 bases). The CDR3 runs to 15 residues. In germline, CDR1 is SGHTA, CDR2 FQGNSA. V lost 5 bases to trimming and J lost 5 bases, with 18 bases between them. The CDR3 loop reads CASSPLLGGGTEAFF. CDR3 nucleotide sequence: TGTGCCAGCAGCCCTCTCCTCGGGGGGGGGACTGAAGCTTTCTTT.

This rearrangement joins TRBV28 to TRBJ2-6, with 9 bases matching TRBD1. V lost 6 bases to trimming and J lost 2 bases; unmatched junction nucleotides: 2. The CDR3 consists of 15 residues. Germline-derived CDR1 and CDR2 are MDHEN and SYDVKM. Here the CDR3 DNA reads TGTGCCAGCAGCACAGGGGGCACTGGGGCCAACGTCCTGACTTTC. Translated: CASSTGGTGANVLTF.

Concerning this clone itself: Other DNA sequences in the same sample also yield this CDR3. This rearrangement joins TRBV5-1 to TRBJ2-7; no reliable D call. This CDR3 is built from 12 residues. Germline CDR1 is SGHRS and CDR2 is YFSETQ. Trimming pared 5 bases from V and 2 bases from J, leaving 8 bases between. The CDR3 DNA sequence: TGCGCCAGCAGTCTCCCTGCCTACGAGCAGTACTTC. This translates into CASSLPAYEQYF.

This clone was picked up a small number of times. This rearrangement joins TRBV21-1 to TRBJ2-2; the table's D call, TRBD1, was not checked against the DNA. TRBV21-1 is a documented pseudogene. CDR3 length equals 18 residues. CDR3 in amino acids: CASSLGTGVGPRTGELFF. Here the CDR3 DNA reads TGTGCCAGCAGCCTAGGGACAGGTGTAGGCCCCAGGACCGGGGAGCTGTTTTTT.

CDR3 region: CASSPDRNPYEQYF. The CDR3 DNA is TGTGCCAGCAGCCCGGACAGGAATCCCTACGAGCAGTACTTC. The J gene is TRBJ2-7, the V gene TRBV6-2 or TRBV6-3; 7 bases map to TRBD1. The junction had 7 bases not matched to a gene; V was cut back by 6 bases and J by 2 bases. Germline V gene lookup returns CDR1 MNHEY and CDR2 SVGEGT. This CDR3 is 14 amino acids long.

Remarks on this clone: The conserved phenylalanine or tryptophan normally closing the CDR3 is absent here, so this likely arose from a read error. The DNA is left out, because the CDR3 cannot be placed on it with certainty; the CDR3 is given as TCRdb lists it. V is TRBV7-2 and J is TRBJ1-1; TRBD1 was called by the table and not checked on the DNA. From its first to its last residue, the CDR3 has 13 amino acids. Per the germline V gene, CDR1 is SGHTA and CDR2 is FQGNSA. The chain's CDR3 is CASSFNQGQLLNL.

The chain uses TRBV7-2 and TRBJ2-5; 9 bases are shared with TRBD1. J lost 4 bases, V lost 5 bases, and 5 bases had no gene match. The CDR3 contains 14 residues. The germline CDR1 and CDR2 sequences are SGHTA and FQGNSA. The CDR3, as DNA: TGTGCCAGCAGCGCCGGGACAGGGCTAGAGACCCAGTACTTC. This translates into CASSAGTGLETQYF.

The V and J genes are TRBV5-1 and TRBJ2-7, with D hard to call. This CDR3 is built from 11 residues. Trimming took off 2 bases at V and 5 bases at J, with 5 bases between the two ends. Germline CDR1 and CDR2: SGHRS and YFSETQ. CDR3 in amino acids: CASSFRDEQYF. CDR3 DNA: TGCGCCAGCAGCTTCCGAGACGAGCAGTACTTC.

This chain connects TRBV3-1 (or the pseudogene TRBV3-2) to TRBJ2-3; perhaps TRBD1 as D (5 bases). This CDR3 is built from 14 residues. The germline CDR1 and CDR2 sequences are LGHDT and YNNKEL (reference sequence). Trimming removed 3 bases from V and 2 bases from J, with 9 bases in between. The CDR3 DNA follows: TGTGCCAGCAGCCAGAGACAGACCACAGATACGCAGTATTTT. Its protein product is CASSQRQTTDTQYF.

The V call is TRBV5-1, the J call TRBJ1-4, with 9 nucleotides matching TRBD1. This CDR3 region has 16 residues. V dropped 5 bases and J dropped 2; count of bases not matched to a gene: 7. CDR1 and CDR2 from the germline V gene are SGHRS and YFSETQ. CDR3 protein: CASSTGTGFTNEKLFF. DNA for the CDR3: TGCGCCAGCAGTACCGGGACAGGGTTCACTAATGAAAAACTGTTTTTT.

The V call is TRBV9, the J call TRBJ1-3; 7 nucleotides match TRBD1. After removal of 7 bases from V and 0 bases from J, the junction contained 4 bases not matched to a gene. Germline CDR1 and CDR2: SGDLS and YYNGEE. The CDR3 length is 14 residues. The CDR3 is CASSGTVSGNTIYF. In DNA, the CDR3 is TGTGCCAGCTCTGGGACAGTCTCTGGAAACACCATATATTTT.

This rearrangement joins TRBV5-1 to TRBJ1-2; unclear D gene. Germline V gene data show CDR1 as SGHRS and CDR2 as YFSETQ. Trimming removed 1 base at V and 5 bases at J, with 15 bases between. CDR3 length: 15 residues. In nucleotides, the CDR3 is TGCGCCAGCAGCTTGTTCACGGGAGACCTTTATGGCTACACCTTC. Amino acid sequence: CASSLFTGDLYGYTF.

The rearrangement links TRBV6-5 to TRBJ2-7; 16 bases align to TRBD2. V trimming: 6 bases; J trimming: 1 base; junction bases outside the gene matches: 0. This CDR3 has 15 amino acids. The germline V gene encodes CDR1 MNHEY and CDR2 SVGAGI. The CDR3: CASRGLAGGSYEQYF. The DNA for the CDR3 is TGTGCCAGCAGGGGACTAGCGGGGGGGTCCTACGAGCAGTACTTC.

The chain has TRBV5-6 and TRBJ2-1; tentative D call: TRBD1 (5 bases). Germline V gene sequence: CDR1 SGHDT, CDR2 YYEEEE. This CDR3 has 15 amino acids. V lost 1 base to trimming and J lost 5 bases, with 13 bases between them. Here the CDR3 DNA reads TGTGCCAGCAGCTTGAGGTGGGGCCAGAACAATGAGCAGTTCTTC. It codes for CASSLRWGQNNEQFF.

The rearrangement uses TRBV2 and TRBJ1-6, with 7 positions matching TRBD1. This CDR3 spans 15 amino acids. V shed 3 bases, J shed 7 bases, and the junction held 6 bases outside the gene matches. CDR1 is SNHLY and CDR2 is FYNNEI in the germline V gene. The CDR3 coding sequence is TGTGCCAGCAGTGAGAGGGGGCGGATAAATTCACCCCTCCACTTT. Its translation: CASSERGRINSPLHF.

The chain recombines TRBV10-3 with TRBJ1-1, with 7 bases that match TRBD1. Germline V gives CDR1 ENHRY, CDR2 SYGVKD. After removal of 3 bases from V and 4 bases from J, the junction contained 5 bases not matched to a gene. This CDR3 is 14 amino acids long. The chain's CDR3 is CAISDPRGRTEAFF. In nucleotides, the CDR3 is TGTGCCATCAGTGACCCGAGGGGGCGCACTGAAGCTTTCTTT.